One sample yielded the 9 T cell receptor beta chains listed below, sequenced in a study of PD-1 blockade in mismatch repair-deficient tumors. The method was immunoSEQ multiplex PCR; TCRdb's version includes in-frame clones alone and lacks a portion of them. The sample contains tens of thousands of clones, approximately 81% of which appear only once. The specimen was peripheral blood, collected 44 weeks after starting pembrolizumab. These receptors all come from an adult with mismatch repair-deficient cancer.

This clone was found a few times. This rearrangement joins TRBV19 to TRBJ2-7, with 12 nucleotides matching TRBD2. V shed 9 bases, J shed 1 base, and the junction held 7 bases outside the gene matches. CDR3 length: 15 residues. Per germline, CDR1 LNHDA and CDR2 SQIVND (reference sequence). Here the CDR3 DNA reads TGTGCCAGCAGTGGACTAGCGGGACGGTCCTACGAGCAGTACTTC. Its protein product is CASSGLAGRSYEQYF.

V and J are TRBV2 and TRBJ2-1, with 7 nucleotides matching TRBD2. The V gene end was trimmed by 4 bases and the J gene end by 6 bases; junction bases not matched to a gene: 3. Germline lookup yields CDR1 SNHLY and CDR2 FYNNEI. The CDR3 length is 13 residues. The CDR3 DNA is TGTGCCAGCAGTGGGGGAGGGTTCAATGAGCAGTTCTTC. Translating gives CASSGGGFNEQFF.

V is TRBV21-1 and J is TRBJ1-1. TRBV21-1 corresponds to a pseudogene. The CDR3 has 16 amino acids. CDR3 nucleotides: TGTGCCAGCAGCAAAGCGCCGAGTTTGGGACTATCTGAAGCTTTCTTT. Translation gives CASSKAPSLGLSEAFF.

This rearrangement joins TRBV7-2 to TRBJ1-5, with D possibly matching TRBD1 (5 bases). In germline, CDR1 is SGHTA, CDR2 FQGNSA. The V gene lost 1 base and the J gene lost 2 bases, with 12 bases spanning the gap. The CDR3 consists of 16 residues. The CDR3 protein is CASSLGGEEGNQPQHF. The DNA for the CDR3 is TGTGCCAGCAGCTTAGGGGGGGAGGAGGGCAATCAGCCCCAGCATTTT.

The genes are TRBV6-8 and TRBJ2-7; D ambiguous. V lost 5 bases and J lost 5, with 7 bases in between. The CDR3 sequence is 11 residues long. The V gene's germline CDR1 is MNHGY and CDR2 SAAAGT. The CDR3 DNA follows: TGTGCCAGCAGTGATTACGACGAGCAGTACTTC. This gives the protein CASSDYDEQYF.

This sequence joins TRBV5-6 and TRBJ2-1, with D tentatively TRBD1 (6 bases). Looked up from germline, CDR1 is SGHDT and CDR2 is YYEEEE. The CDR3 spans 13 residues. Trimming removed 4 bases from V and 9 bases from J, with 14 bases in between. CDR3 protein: CASSVTIGGEQFF. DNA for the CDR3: TGTGCCAGCAGCGTGACCATAGGGGGTGAGCAGTTCTTC. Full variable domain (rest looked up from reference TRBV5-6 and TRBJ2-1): DAGVTQSPTHLIKTRGQQVTLRCSPKSGHDTVSWYQQALGQGPQFIFQYYEEEERQRGNFPDRFSGHQFPNYSSELNVNALLLGDSALYLCASSVTIGGEQFFGPGTRLTVL.

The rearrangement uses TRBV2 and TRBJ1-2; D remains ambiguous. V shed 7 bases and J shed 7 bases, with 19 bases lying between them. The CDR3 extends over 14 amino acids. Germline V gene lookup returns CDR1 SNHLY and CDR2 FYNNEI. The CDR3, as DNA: TGTGCCAGCAACTTGGACCTAGGGTCTCCTGGCTACACCTTC. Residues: CASNLDLGSPGYTF.

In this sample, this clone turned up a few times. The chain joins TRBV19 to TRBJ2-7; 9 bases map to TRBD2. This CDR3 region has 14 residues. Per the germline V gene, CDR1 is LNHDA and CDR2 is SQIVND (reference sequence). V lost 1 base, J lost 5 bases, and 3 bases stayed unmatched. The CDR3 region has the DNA TGTGCCAGTAGTATAGCGGCTAGCGGGAACGAGCAGTACTTC. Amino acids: CASSIAASGNEQYF.

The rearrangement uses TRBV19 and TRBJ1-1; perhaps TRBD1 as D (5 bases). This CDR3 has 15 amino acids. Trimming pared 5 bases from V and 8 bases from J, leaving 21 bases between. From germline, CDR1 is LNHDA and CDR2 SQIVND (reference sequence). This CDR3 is CASSLQGTYPEEAFF. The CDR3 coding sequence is TGTGCCAGTAGTCTCCAGGGCACGTACCCTGAGGAAGCTTTCTTT. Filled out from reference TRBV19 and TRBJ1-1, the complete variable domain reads DGGITQSPKYLFRKEGQNVTLSCEQNLNHDAMYWYRQDPGQGLRLIYYSQIVNDFQKGDIAEGYSVSREKKESFPLTVTSAQKNPTAFYLCASSLQGTYPEEAFFGQGTRLTVV.